The 28 T cell receptor beta chains below come from one sample, sequenced in a study of T cells in Graves' hyperthyroidism and ophthalmopathy. Amplification of TCR beta CDR3 regions used RNA as the template. HTBI primers were the set used in a first-round RT-PCR of the TCR CDR3. TCRdb reprocessed the multiplex PCR reads with MiXCR, giving one entry per CDR3 protein. The table lists about 550,000 distinct CDR3 sequences, less than 25% of them singletons. The sequencing sample was made of blood. These receptors originate from a man aged 18 to 30 with Graves' hyperthyroidism.

The chain has TRBV27 and TRBJ2-7, with D unresolved. The CDR3 has 13 amino acids. V was shortened by 6 bases and J by 6 bases, with 15 bases between the two germline ends. Germline V gene lookup returns CDR1 MNHEY and CDR2 SMNVEV (reference sequence). CDR3 bases: TGTGCCAGCAGCCTACTTGCCTTCGGCGAGCAGTACTTC. It translates to CASSLLAFGEQYF.

This clonotype was recorded many times. The rearrangement links TRBV6-5 to TRBJ2-7; tentative D call: TRBD1 (6 bases). Germline values: CDR1 MNHEY, CDR2 SVGAGI. The CDR3 has 17 residues. V lost 0 bases and J lost 6, with 21 bases in between. This CDR3 is CASSYSETGRGSGEQYF. The CDR3 region has the DNA TGTGCCAGCAGTTACTCCGAAACGGGCAGGGGAAGTGGCGAGCAGTACTTC.

The chain joins TRBV28 to TRBJ2-5, with D maybe TRBD2 (6 bases). Trimming removed 2 bases from V and 2 bases from J, with 12 bases in between. Germline assignment: CDR1 MDHEN and CDR2 SYDVKM. This CDR3 comprises 15 residues. This chain's CDR3 is CASSLTPSGQETQYF. For the CDR3, the DNA is TGTGCCAGCAGTTTAACCCCGAGCGGGCAAGAGACCCAGTACTTC.

This clonotype came up many times. The chain links TRBV19 to TRBJ1-1; D might be TRBD1 (5 bases). CDR3 length: 12 residues. Trimming took 9 bases from V and 1 from J, leaving 9 bases between them. The germline CDR1 and CDR2 sequences are LNHDA and SQIVND (reference sequence). The CDR3 loop is CASSQGNTEAFF. CDR3 bases: TGTGCCAGCAGCCAGGGGAACACTGAAGCTTTCTTT. The full variable domain, in which reference TRBV19 and TRBJ1-1 provide the parts outside the CDR3, is DGGITQSPKYLFRKEGQNVTLSCEQNLNHDAMYWYRQDPGQGLRLIYYSQIVNDFQKGDIAEGYSVSREKKESFPLTVTSAQKNPTAFYLCASSQGNTEAFFGQGTRLTVV.

The chain uses TRBV4-2 and TRBJ2-7; D remains ambiguous. CDR1 and CDR2 (germline): LGHNA, YNFKEQ. Between the trimmed V and J ends, which lost 5 bases and 2 bases, there was a span of 16 bases. The CDR3 contains 15 residues. In DNA, the CDR3 is TGTGCCAGCAGCTTAAGTTGGGTTCCGACCTACGAGCAGTACTTC. This sequence encodes CASSLSWVPTYEQYF.

As to this clonotype: A much larger clone differs from this one at a single base, so this may be a read error. This chain uses TRBV19 with TRBJ2-2, with a weak D call TRBD2 (5 bases). Germline CDR1 LNHDA, CDR2 SQIVND (reference sequence). This CDR3 spans 13 amino acids. The CDR3 is CALDGPNTGELCF. DNA of the CDR3: TGTGCCCTGGACGGACCGAACACCGGGGAGCTGTGTTTT.

This sequence joins TRBV11-2 and TRBJ2-2; D possibly corresponds to TRBD1 (5 bases). The V end lost 2 bases, the J end lost 7 bases, and 11 bases lay between the germline ends. Germline V gives CDR1 SGHAT, CDR2 FQNNGV. The CDR3 loop spans 14 amino acids. In nucleotides, the CDR3 is TGTGCCAGCAGCTTACTGGGGCTCGGCGGGGAGCTGTTTTTT. Protein product: CASSLLGLGGELFF.

This clonotype showed up many times. The chain links TRBV19 to TRBJ1-1, with D unresolved. The V end lost 9 bases, the J end lost 5 bases, and 16 bases lay between the germline ends. CDR1 is LNHDA and CDR2 is SQIVND in the germline V gene (reference sequence). This CDR3 has 13 residues. CDR3 residues: CASHPGGITEAFF. CDR3 bases: TGTGCCAGCCACCCTGGAGGTATTACTGAAGCTTTCTTT.

This clonotype was seen ten or more times. This chain uses TRBV6-1 with TRBJ1-1, with D unresolved. V lost 7 bases to trimming and J lost 5 bases, with 17 bases between them. CDR3 length: 14 amino acids. The germline V gene encodes CDR1 MNHNS and CDR2 SASEGT. CDR3 region: CASNQISGATEAFF. CDR3 coding DNA: TGTGCCAGCAATCAGATTTCCGGCGCAACTGAAGCTTTCTTT.

This clonotype was seen a few times. The rearrangement joins TRBV27 to TRBJ2-7; D is perhaps TRBD1 or TRBD2 (5 bases each). The germline V and J ends were trimmed by 4 bases and 3 bases, with 22 bases remaining between them. Germline CDR1 and CDR2: MNHEY and SMNVEV (reference sequence). The CDR3 contains 17 residues. As DNA, the CDR3 is TGTGCCAGCAGTTCTATCGGCGAACGAGGGGAGTTCTACGAGCAGTACTTC. Amino acids: CASSSIGERGEFYEQYF.

This clonotype came up many times. The CDR3 nucleotides are TGCAGTGCTAGAGATCAGGCAGGAACTAATCAGCCCCAGCATTTT. Its translation: CSARDQAGTNQPQHF. V is TRBV20-1 and J is TRBJ1-5; D remains ambiguous. The CDR3 spans 15 residues. V shed 0 bases and J shed 4 bases, with 13 bases lying between them. Germline V CDR1 and CDR2: DFQATT, SNEGSKA (reference sequence).

V and J are TRBV10-3 and TRBJ1-2; D not certain. The CDR3 has 13 amino acids. V was pared by 11 bases and J by 3 bases, with 16 bases between. Per the germline V gene, CDR1 is ENHRY and CDR2 is SYGVKD. DNA for the CDR3: TGTGCCTCCAGGTCAGGAGGCGACTATGGCTACACCTTC. Residues: CASRSGGDYGYTF.

This rearrangement joins TRBV2 to TRBJ1-1, with a possible D match to TRBD1 (5 bases). This CDR3 comprises 13 residues. The germline CDR1 and CDR2 sequences are SNHLY and FYNNEI. Trimming removed 3 bases from V and 8 bases from J, with 13 bases in between. CDR3 DNA: TGTGCCAGCAGTGAGATCCAGGGATCGGAAGCTTTCTTT. This sequence encodes CASSEIQGSEAFF.

This clonotype showed up many times. The chain employs TRBV28 and TRBJ1-2; D ambiguous. Looked up from germline, CDR1 is MDHEN and CDR2 is SYDVKM. This CDR3 is 11 amino acids long. Trimming stripped 6 bases from V and 3 bases from J, with 5 bases between. CDR3 sequence reads: CASRTHYGYTF. In nucleotides, the CDR3 is TGTGCCAGCAGGACTCACTATGGCTACACCTTC.

This clonotype was detected once. This chain uses TRBV7-8 with TRBJ2-7; 10 bases are shared with TRBD1. V trimming: 0 bases; J trimming: 0 bases; junction bases outside the gene matches: 2. The germline CDR1 and CDR2 sequences are SGHVS and FQNEAQ. The CDR3 extends over 16 amino acids. The CDR3 DNA follows: TGTGCCAGCAGCTTAGCCCGGACAGGGGGCTCCTACGAGCAGTACTTC. The encoded protein is CASSLARTGGSYEQYF.

This clonotype was seen repeatedly, ten times or more. This rearrangement joins TRBV12-3 or TRBV12-4 to TRBJ1-1; 8 bases fit TRBD1. This CDR3 region has 13 residues. Trimming at V came to 4 bases and at J to 3 bases, leaving 1 base not matched to a gene. DNA for the CDR3: TGTGCCAGCAGTTCACAGGGGGACACTGAAGCTTTCTTT. It encodes CASSSQGDTEAFF.

The chain carries TRBV27 and TRBJ2-1; D is uncertain. The CDR3 length is 15 residues. With 5 bases removed from V and 0 bases from J, the gap between germline ends came to 11 bases. In germline, CDR1 is MNHEY, CDR2 SMNVEV (reference sequence). CDR3 sequence: CASSDKQTSYNEQFF. For the CDR3, the DNA is TGTGCCAGCAGTGATAAGCAGACCTCCTACAATGAGCAGTTCTTC.

The rearrangement uses TRBV12-3 or TRBV12-4 and TRBJ1-2; D is unclear. This CDR3 has 13 residues. The ends were cut back, 4 bases at V and 8 bases at J, with 14 bases in the middle. The CDR3 DNA follows: TGTGCCAGCAGTTCTCCCCTGAGCTTCGGCTACACCTTC. Translation gives CASSSPLSFGYTF.

The chain joins TRBV6-1 to TRBJ1-5, with 9 positions matching TRBD1. Losses at the gene ends were 7 bases for V and 4 bases for J; bases not matched to a gene: 2. The germline V gene encodes CDR1 MNHNS and CDR2 SASEGT. The CDR3 has 13 residues. The CDR3 region is CASMTGGNQPQHF. CDR3 nucleotide sequence: TGTGCCAGCATGACAGGGGGGAATCAGCCCCAGCATTTT.

This clonotype was seen many times. The chain uses TRBV12-3 or TRBV12-4 and TRBJ2-7; 16 nucleotides line up with TRBD2. The CDR3 has 17 amino acids. The J segment lost 2 bases and the V segment lost 5 bases, leaving 6 bases of the junction unmatched. This CDR3 reads CASSLGLAGGHAYEQYF. In DNA, the CDR3 is TGTGCCAGCAGTCTGGGACTAGCGGGGGGGCACGCCTACGAGCAGTACTTC.

This clonotype was seen repeatedly, ten times or more. This sequence joins TRBV20-1 and TRBJ2-7, with 9 bases fitting TRBD2. The CDR3 has 16 amino acids. Germline V lookup: CDR1 DFQATT, CDR2 SNEGSKA (reference sequence). The J segment lost 10 bases and the V segment lost 0 bases, leaving 16 bases of the junction unmatched. CDR3 DNA sequence: TGCAGTGCTAGAGATCGGGTAGCGGGGGAATGTTGGGAACAGTACTTC. As protein: CSARDRVAGECWEQYF.

This clonotype was observed many times. The chain combines TRBV6-5 with TRBJ1-1, with D maybe TRBD1 (5 bases). The length of the CDR3 is 14 residues. CDR1 is MNHEY and CDR2 is SVGAGI in the germline V gene. The V end lost 2 bases, the J end lost 1 base, and 8 bases lay between the germline ends. Here the CDR3 DNA reads TGTGCCAGCAGTTACGGAGGACAGAACACTGAAGCTTTCTTT. It specifies CASSYGGQNTEAFF.

J is TRBJ1-3 and V is TRBV2; D call uncertain. CDR1 is SNHLY and CDR2 is FYNNEI in the germline V gene. The V and J ends lost 5 bases and 4 bases respectively, with 15 bases between them. There are 15 residues in the CDR3. The CDR3 nucleotides are TGTGCCAGCAGTTGGGAGGGCCCCACAGGAAACACCATATATTTT. Amino acids: CASSWEGPTGNTIYF.

The V and J genes are TRBV29-1 and TRBJ1-1; D is perhaps TRBD1 (5 bases). The V and J ends lost 5 bases and 6 bases respectively, with 13 bases between them. The CDR3 totals 12 residues. Germline V lookup: CDR1 SQVTM, CDR2 ANQGSEA. CDR3 nucleotides: TGCAGCGTTTACGACGGGGCCCCTGAAGCTTTCTTT. This translates into CSVYDGAPEAFF.

This rearrangement joins TRBV12-3 or TRBV12-4 to TRBJ1-3; 7 bases map to TRBD1. V shed 6 bases, J shed 0 bases, and the junction held 5 bases outside the gene matches. The CDR3 consists of 15 residues. The chain's CDR3 is CASRNPGGSGNTIYF. The DNA for the CDR3 is TGTGCCAGCAGAAACCCAGGGGGCTCTGGAAACACCATATATTTT.

J is TRBJ1-5 and V is TRBV11-2, with a weak D call TRBD1 (5 bases). The CDR3 has 16 residues. Trimming took 7 bases from V and 2 from J, leaving 18 bases between them. Germline V gene lookup returns CDR1 SGHAT and CDR2 FQNNGV. The CDR3 sequence: CASIPGHLGGNQPQHF. The DNA for the CDR3 is TGTGCCAGCATCCCCGGACACCTTGGGGGCAATCAGCCCCAGCATTTT.

Concerning this clonotype itself: An end of the junction differs from the germline gene, which may be a read error. The V call is TRBV5-4, the J call TRBJ2-1; perhaps D is TRBD1 or TRBD2 (6 bases each). Germline loops: CDR1 SGHNT, CDR2 YYREEE (reference sequence). The length of the CDR3 is 11 residues. The DNA of the CDR3 is TGTGCCAGCAGCGGAGGGACACAAAAGGTCTTC. Encoded protein: CASSGGTQKVF. Filled out from reference TRBV5-4 and TRBJ2-1, the complete variable domain reads ETGVTQSPTHLIKTRGQQVTLRCSSQSGHNTVSWYQQALGQGPQFIFQYYREEENGRGNFPPRFSGLQFPNYSSELNVNALELDDSALYLCASSGGTQKVFGPGTRLTVL.

V usage is TRBV6-1 and J usage is TRBJ2-7; tentatively, D is TRBD1 (5 bases). Germline V lookup: CDR1 MNHNS, CDR2 SASEGT. The V end was cut by 3 bases, the J end by 6 bases, with 15 bases between. This CDR3 is 14 amino acids long. The CDR3 loop reads CASSEGQGGREQYF. The CDR3 region has the DNA TGTGCCAGCAGTGAGGGCCAGGGCGGTCGCGAGCAGTACTTC.